Detailed here is one TCR beta chain. Its specificity is unknown. These data are taken from a study of post-analysis software for immune sequencing data. Study-level background: Multiple sclerosis in the patients followed relapsing-remitting, secondary progressive and progressive-relapsing courses.

Study-wide findings and caveats: Same-batch preparations were strongly co-clustered by F measure. Significantly decreased normalized Chao1 diversity was recorded for multiple sclerosis patients relative to controls. Roughly 5 TRBV segments, TRBV5-6, TRBV5-1 and TRBV20-1 among them, were found more frequent in patients than controls.

Unique molecular identifiers were carried by the TCR beta cDNA libraries. Roughly 0.5 million cDNA molecules were obtained from around 1 to 10 million T cells. MiXCR was run by TCRdb on the PCR reads, yielding one entry per CDR3 protein. The data contain about 190,000 distinct CDR3 sequences, roughly 28% of them singletons. Germline-derived CDR1 and CDR2 are LGHNA and YNFKEQ. V gave up 1 base and J gave up 1 base, with 14 bases separating them. This CDR3 is built from 18 residues. The sequenced sample was blood. This TCR came from a girl aged 2-17 years with multiple sclerosis. The V gene is TRBV4-2, the J gene TRBJ2-6, with a possible D match to TRBD1 (5 bases). CDR3 in DNA: TGTGCCAGCAGCCAAGCCTACCTCAAGGGGTCTGGGGCCAACGTCCTGACTTTC. Its translation: CASSQAYLKGSGANVLTF.